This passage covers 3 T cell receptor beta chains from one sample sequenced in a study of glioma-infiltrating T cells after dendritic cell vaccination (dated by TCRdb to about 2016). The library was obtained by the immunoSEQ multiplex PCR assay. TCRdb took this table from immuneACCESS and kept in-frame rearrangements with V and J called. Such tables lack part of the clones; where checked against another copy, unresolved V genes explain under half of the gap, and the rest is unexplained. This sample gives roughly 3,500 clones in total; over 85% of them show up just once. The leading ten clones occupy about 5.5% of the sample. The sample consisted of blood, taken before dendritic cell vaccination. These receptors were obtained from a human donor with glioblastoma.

Written as DNA, the CDR3 is TGTGCCAGCAGACCCAGGCAGATGAACACTGAAGCTTTCTTT. Amino acid sequence: CASRPRQMNTEAFF. V is TRBV7-2 and J is TRBJ1-1; D not resolved. Germline loops: CDR1 SGHTA, CDR2 FQGNSA. This CDR3 spans 14 amino acids. Trimming cost V 6 bases and J 0 bases, with 11 bases left between them.

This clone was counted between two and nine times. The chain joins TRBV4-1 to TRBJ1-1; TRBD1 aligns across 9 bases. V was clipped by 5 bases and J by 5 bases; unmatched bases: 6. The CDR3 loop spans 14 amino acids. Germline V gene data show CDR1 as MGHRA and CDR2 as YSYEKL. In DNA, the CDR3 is TGCGCCAGCAGCAAGAGACAGGGGGGGACTGAAGCTTTCTTT. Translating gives CASSKRQGGTEAFF.

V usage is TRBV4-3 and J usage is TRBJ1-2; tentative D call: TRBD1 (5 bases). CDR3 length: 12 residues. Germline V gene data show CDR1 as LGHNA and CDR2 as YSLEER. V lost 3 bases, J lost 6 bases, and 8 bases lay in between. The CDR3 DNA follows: TGCGCCAGCAGCCACAGGGTGGATGGCTACACCTTC. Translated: CASSHRVDGYTF.